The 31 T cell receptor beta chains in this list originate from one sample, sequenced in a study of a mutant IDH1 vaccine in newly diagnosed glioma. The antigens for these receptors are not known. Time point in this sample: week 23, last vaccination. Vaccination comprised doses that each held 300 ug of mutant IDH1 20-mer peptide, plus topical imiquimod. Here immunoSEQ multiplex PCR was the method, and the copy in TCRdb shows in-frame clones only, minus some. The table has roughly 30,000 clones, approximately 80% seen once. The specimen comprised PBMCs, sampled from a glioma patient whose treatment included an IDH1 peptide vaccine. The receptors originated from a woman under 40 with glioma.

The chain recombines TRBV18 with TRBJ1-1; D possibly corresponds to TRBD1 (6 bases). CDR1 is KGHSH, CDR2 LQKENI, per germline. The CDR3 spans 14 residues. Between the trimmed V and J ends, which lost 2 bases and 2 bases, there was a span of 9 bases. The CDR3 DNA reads TGTGCCAGCTCACCAGAACAGGGAAACACTGAAGCTTTCTTT. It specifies CASSPEQGNTEAFF.

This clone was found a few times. The CDR3 sequence is CAIRLGEGGRTEAFF. As DNA, the CDR3 is TGTGCCATCAGACTCGGCGAAGGTGGGAGAACTGAAGCTTTCTTT. The J gene is TRBJ1-1, the V gene TRBV10-3, with D uncertain. CDR3 length: 15 amino acids. Germline V lookup: CDR1 ENHRY, CDR2 SYGVKD. Trimming removed 6 bases at V and 5 bases at J, with 19 bases between.

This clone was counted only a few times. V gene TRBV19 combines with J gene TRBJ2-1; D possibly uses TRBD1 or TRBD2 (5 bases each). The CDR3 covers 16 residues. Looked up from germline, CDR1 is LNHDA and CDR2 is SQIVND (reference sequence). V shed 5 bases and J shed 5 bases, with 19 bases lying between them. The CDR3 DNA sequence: TGTGCCAGTAGTTCCCTCCGGGGCCAGAAAAACAATGAGCAGTTCTTC. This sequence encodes CASSSLRGQKNNEQFF.

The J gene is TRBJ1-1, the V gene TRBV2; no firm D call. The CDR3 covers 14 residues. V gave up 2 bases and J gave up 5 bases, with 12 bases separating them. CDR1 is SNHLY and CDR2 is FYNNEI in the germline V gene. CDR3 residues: CASSEYGVTTEAFF. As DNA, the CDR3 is TGTGCCAGCAGTGAATACGGGGTGACAACTGAAGCTTTCTTT.

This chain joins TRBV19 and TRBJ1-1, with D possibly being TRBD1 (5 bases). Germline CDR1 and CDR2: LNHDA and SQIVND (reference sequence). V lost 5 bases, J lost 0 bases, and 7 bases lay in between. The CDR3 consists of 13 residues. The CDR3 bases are TGTGCCAGTAGTGGCAGGGTGAACACTGAAGCTTTCTTT. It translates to CASSGRVNTEAFF.

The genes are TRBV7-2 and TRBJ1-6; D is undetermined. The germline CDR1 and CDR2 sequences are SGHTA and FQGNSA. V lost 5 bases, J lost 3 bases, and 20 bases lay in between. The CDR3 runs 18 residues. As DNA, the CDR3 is TGTGCCAGCAGCCCCATCCCCGCCGCGGCGGGCTATAATTCACCCCTCCACTTT. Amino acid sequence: CASSPIPAAAGYNSPLHF. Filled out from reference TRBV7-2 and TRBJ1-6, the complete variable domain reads GAGVSQSPSNKVTEKGKDVELRCDPISGHTALYWYRQSLGQGLEFLIYFQGNSAPDKSGLPSDRFSAERTGGSVSTLTIQRTQQEDSAVYLCASSPIPAAAGYNSPLHFGNGTRLTVT.

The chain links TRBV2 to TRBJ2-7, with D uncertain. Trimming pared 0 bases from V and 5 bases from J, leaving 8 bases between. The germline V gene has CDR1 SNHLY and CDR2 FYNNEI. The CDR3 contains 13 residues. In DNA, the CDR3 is TGTGCCAGCAGTGAAGCGACCGGCGACGAGCAGTACTTC. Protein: CASSEATGDEQYF.

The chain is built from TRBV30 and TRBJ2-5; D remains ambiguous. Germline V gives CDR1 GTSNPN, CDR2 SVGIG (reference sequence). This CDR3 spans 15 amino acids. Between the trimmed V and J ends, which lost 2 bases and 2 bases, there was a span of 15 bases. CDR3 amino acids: CAWSQDQFKQETQYF. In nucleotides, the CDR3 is TGTGCCTGGAGTCAAGACCAGTTCAAACAAGAGACCCAGTACTTC.

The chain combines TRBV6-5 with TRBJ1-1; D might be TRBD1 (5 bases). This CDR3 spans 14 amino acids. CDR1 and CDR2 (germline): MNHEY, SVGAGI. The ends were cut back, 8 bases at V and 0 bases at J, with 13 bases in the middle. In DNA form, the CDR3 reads TGTGCCAGCTCCCAGGGATCCATGAACACTGAAGCTTTCTTT. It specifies CASSQGSMNTEAFF.

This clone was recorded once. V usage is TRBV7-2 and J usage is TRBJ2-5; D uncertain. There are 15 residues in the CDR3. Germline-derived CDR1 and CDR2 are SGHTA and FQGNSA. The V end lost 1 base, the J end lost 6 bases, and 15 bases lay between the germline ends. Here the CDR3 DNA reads TGTGCCAGCAGCTTAGTGGCGGCTAGGGTAAAGACCCAGTACTTC. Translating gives CASSLVAARVKTQYF.

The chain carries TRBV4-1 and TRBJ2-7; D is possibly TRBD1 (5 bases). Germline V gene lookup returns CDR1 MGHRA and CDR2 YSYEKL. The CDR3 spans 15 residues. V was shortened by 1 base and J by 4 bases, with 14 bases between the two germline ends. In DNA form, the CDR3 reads TGCGCCAGCAGCCAAGTTACAGGAAGTATTTACGAGCAGTACTTC. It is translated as CASSQVTGSIYEQYF.

CDR3 DNA: TGTGCCTGGAGCTCCGGGCAGGGGGACACTGAAGCTTTCTTT. Translated: CAWSSGQGDTEAFF. The genes are TRBV30 and TRBJ1-1; 7 nucleotides agree with TRBD1. The trim removed 3 bases at V and 3 bases at J, leaving 7 bases unmatched. There are 14 residues in the CDR3. In germline, CDR1 is GTSNPN, CDR2 SVGIG (reference sequence).

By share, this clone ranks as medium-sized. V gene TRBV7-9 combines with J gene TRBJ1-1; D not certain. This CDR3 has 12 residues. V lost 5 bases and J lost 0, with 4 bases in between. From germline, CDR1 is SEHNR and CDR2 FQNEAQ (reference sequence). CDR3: CASSRMNTEAFF. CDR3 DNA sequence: TGTGCCAGCAGCCGGATGAACACTGAAGCTTTCTTT.

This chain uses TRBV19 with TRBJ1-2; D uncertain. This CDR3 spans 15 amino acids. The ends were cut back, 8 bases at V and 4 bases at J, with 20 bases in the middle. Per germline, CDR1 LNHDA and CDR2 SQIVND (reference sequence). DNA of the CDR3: TGTGCCAGTCTGCCAGAGGGATGGCTTCCCTATGGCTACACCTTC. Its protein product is CASLPEGWLPYGYTF.

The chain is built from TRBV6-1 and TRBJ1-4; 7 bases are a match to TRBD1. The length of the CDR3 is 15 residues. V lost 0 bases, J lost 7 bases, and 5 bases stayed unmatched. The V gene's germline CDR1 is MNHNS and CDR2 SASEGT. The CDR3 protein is CASSEARGGVEKLFF. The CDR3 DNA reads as TGTGCCAGCAGTGAAGCTCGAGGGGGCGTTGAAAAACTGTTTTTT.

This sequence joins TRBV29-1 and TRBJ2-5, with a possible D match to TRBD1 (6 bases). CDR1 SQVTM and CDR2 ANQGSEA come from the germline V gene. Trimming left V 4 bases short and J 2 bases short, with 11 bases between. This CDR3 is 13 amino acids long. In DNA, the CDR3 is TGCAGCGTTGTGAGAGGACAGCAAGAGACCCAGTACTTC. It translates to CSVVRGQQETQYF. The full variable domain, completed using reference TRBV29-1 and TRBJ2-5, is SAVISQKPSRDICQRGTSLTIQCQVDSQVTMMFWYRQQPGQSLTLIATANQGSEATYESGFVIDKFPISRPNLTFSTLTVSNMSPEDSSIYLCSVVRGQQETQYFGPGTRLLVL.

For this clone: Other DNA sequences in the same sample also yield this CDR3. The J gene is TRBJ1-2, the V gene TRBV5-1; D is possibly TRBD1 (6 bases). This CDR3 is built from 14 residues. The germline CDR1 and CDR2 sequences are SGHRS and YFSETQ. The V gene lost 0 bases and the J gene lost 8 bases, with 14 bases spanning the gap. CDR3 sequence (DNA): TGCGCCAGCAGCTTGGAGGGGGTGCGGTACGGCTACACCTTC. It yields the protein CASSLEGVRYGYTF.

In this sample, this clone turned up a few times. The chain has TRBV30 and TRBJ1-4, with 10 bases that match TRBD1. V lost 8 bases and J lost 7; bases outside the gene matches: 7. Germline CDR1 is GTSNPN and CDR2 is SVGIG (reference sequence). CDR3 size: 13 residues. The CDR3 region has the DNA TGTGCCAGATCGGACAGGGGGTTTGAAAAACTGTTTTTT. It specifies CARSDRGFEKLFF.

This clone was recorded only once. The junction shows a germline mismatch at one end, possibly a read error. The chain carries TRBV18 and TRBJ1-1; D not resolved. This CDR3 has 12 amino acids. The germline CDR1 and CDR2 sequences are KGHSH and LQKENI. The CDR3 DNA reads TGTGCCAGCTCACCATTGAACTCTGAAGCTTTCTTT. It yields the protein CASSPLNSEAFF.

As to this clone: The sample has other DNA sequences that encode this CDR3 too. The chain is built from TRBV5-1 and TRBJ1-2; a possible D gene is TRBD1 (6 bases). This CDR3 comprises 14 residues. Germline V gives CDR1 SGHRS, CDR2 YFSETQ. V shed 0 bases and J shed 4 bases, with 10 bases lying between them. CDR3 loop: CASSLEGGSYGYTF. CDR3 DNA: TGCGCCAGCAGCTTGGAGGGGGGTTCCTATGGCTACACCTTC.

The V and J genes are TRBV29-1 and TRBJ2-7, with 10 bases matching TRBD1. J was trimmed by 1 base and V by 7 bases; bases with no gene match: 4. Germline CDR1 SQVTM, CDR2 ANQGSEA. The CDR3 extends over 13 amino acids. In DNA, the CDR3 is TGCAGCGGGGACAGGGGAGAGTCCTACGAGCAGTACTTC. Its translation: CSGDRGESYEQYF.

CDR3 sequence: CASSIDSYNEQFF. The DNA of the CDR3 is TGTGCCAGTAGTATAGATTCCTACAATGAGCAGTTCTTC. This sequence joins TRBV19 and TRBJ2-1; D gene unclear. CDR1 and CDR2 from the germline V gene are LNHDA and SQIVND (reference sequence). The CDR3 spans 13 residues. V was pared by 0 bases and J by 1 base, with 1 base between.

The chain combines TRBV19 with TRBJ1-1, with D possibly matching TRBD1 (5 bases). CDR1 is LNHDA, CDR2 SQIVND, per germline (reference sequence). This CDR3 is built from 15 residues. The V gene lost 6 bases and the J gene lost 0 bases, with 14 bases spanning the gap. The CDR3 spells CASRLGQLMNTEAFF. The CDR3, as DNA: TGTGCCAGTAGACTGGGGCAGCTCATGAACACTGAAGCTTTCTTT.

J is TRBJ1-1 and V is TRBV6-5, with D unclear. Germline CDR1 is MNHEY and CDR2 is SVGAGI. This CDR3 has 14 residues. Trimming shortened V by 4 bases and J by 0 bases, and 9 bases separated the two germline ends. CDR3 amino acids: CASSFALVNTEAFF. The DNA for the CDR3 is TGTGCCAGCAGTTTTGCTCTGGTGAACACTGAAGCTTTCTTT.

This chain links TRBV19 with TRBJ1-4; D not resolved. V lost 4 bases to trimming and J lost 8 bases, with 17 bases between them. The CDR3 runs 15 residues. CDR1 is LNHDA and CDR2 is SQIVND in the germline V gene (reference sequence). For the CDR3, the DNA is TGTGCCAGTAGTAACACGGGAGATCCGAGGGAAAAACTGTTTTTT. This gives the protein CASSNTGDPREKLFF.

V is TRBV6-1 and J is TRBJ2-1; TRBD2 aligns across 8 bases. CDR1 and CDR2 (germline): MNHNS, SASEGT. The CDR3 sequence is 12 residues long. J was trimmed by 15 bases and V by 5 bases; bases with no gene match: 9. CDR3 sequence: CASSSLRGGPFF. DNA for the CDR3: TGTGCCAGCAGTTCCCTTCGGGGGGGACCGTTCTTC.

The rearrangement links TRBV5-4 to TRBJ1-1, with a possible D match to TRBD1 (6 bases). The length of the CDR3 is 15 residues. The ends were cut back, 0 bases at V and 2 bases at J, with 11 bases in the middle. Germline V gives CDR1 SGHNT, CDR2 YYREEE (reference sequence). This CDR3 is CASSLGGTRNTEAFF. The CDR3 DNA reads TGTGCCAGCAGCTTGGGGGGGACAAGAAACACTGAAGCTTTCTTT.

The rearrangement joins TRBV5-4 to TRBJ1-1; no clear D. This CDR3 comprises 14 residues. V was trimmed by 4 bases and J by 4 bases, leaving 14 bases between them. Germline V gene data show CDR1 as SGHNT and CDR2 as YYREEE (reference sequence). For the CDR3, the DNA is TGTGCCAGCAGCGCGCTGTTGGGGATCACTGAAGCTTTCTTT. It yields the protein CASSALLGITEAFF.

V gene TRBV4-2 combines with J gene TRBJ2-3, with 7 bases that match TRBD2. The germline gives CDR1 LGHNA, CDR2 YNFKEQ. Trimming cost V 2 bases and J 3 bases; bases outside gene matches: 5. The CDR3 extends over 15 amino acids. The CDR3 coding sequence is TGTGCCAGCAGCCAACTAGCGGCCCGGACAGATACGCAGTATTTT. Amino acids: CASSQLAARTDTQYF.

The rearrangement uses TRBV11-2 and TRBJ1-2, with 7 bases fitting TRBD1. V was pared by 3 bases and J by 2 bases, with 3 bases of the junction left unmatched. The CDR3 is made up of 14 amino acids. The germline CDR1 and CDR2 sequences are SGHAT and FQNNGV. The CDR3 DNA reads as TGTGCCAGCAGCTTGGGACAGAAAAACTATGGCTACACCTTC. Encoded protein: CASSLGQKNYGYTF.

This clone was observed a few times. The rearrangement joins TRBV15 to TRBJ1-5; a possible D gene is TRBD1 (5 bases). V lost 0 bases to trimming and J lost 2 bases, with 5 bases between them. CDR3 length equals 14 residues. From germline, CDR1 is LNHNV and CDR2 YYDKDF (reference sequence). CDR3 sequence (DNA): TGTGCCACCAGCAGAGACAGGGGCAATCAGCCCCAGCATTTT. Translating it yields CATSRDRGNQPQHF.